This T cell receptor beta chain was retrieved from a study of PD-L1 blockade in urothelial cancer. Study-level information: Starting in about 2014, patients were given atezolizumab (1,200 mg intravenously every 3 weeks). Males with bladder-origin urothelial cancer made up about nine tenths of the roughly 29 patients. Samples of blood were analyzed 3 weeks (second dose) and 6 weeks after treatment start. There were a median of around 140,000 T cells in blood samples.

Time point reported: pretreatment peripheral blood. Sequencing used immunoSEQ multiplex PCR; TCRdb keeps in-frame clones, though not all of them. The data contain around 79,000 clones, around 81% of them singletons. This TCR was sampled from a man aged 40-49 years with urothelial cancer. The input for sequencing was PBMCs, taken around atezolizumab (anti-PD-L1) treatment.

In DNA form, the CDR3 reads TGTGCCAGCAGTGGTACGGGGACACGCGACGAGCAGTACTTC. Translated: CASSGTGTRDEQYF. V and J are TRBV2 and TRBJ2-7; possible D gene TRBD1, 6 bases. Germline V gives CDR1 SNHLY, CDR2 FYNNEI. Between the trimmed V and J ends, which lost 4 bases and 5 bases, there was a span of 15 bases. The CDR3 is 14 amino acids. The complete variable domain, with remaining parts taken from reference TRBV2 and TRBJ2-7, reads EPEVTQTPSHQVTQMGQEVILRCVPISNHLYFYWYRQILGQKVEFLVSFYNNEISEKSEIFDDQFSVERPDGSNFTLKIRSTKLEDSAMYFCASSGTGTRDEQYFGPGTRLTVT.